The 13 T cell receptor beta chains listed next were all sequenced from one sample in a study of blood T cell repertoires in COVID-19. Here immunoSEQ multiplex PCR was the method, and the copy in TCRdb shows in-frame clones only, minus some. The sample shows under 200,000 clones, around 91% of them seen only once. Specimen: PBMCs or T cells enriched from blood (not recorded which). Source of these receptors: a woman aged 18-29 years who had recovered from COVID-19.

This clone occurred once. This sequence joins TRBV28 and TRBJ2-1; 7 bases are shared with TRBD1. The CDR3 covers 16 residues. Unmatched junction bases numbered 7, after V lost 1 base and J lost 4 bases. Looked up from germline, CDR1 is MDHEN and CDR2 is SYDVKM. CDR3 in amino acids: CASSLFRTGGYNEQFF. The CDR3 DNA sequence: TGTGCCAGCAGTTTATTTCGGACAGGAGGATACAATGAGCAGTTCTTC.

This clone was counted once. The J gene is TRBJ1-1, the V gene TRBV18; 8 positions agree with TRBD1. Trimming cost V 6 bases and J 4 bases; bases outside gene matches: 4. The CDR3 is 13 amino acids. Germline V gene data show CDR1 as KGHSH and CDR2 as LQKENI. The chain's CDR3 is CASSQGAGTEAFF. CDR3 coding DNA: TGTGCCAGCTCGCAGGGGGCAGGCACTGAAGCTTTCTTT.

A single count supports this clone. The CDR3 loop is CASTRQVGYNEQFF. The DNA for the CDR3 is TGTGCCAGCACACGACAGGTGGGGTACAATGAGCAGTTCTTC. The chain has TRBV27 and TRBJ2-1; a possible D gene is TRBD1 (6 bases). Germline lookup yields CDR1 MNHEY and CDR2 SMNVEV (reference sequence). V lost 7 bases, J lost 4 bases, and 14 bases lay in between. The CDR3 contains 14 residues.

This clone has a handful of counts. The same CDR3 is also encoded by other DNA sequences in this sample. The chain uses TRBV2 and TRBJ2-3, with D unresolved. In germline, CDR1 is SNHLY, CDR2 FYNNEI. The CDR3 contains 11 residues. V lost 3 bases to trimming and J lost 5 bases, with 3 bases between them. The CDR3 protein is CASSERDTQYF. The CDR3 DNA reads TGTGCCAGCAGTGAGCGAGATACGCAGTATTTT.

The CDR3 DNA sequence: TGTGCCAGCAGTTACTGGGACTACGTCGGCTACACCTTC. Amino acid sequence: CASSYWDYVGYTF. The V gene is TRBV6-6, the J gene TRBJ1-2; D perhaps matches TRBD1 (5 bases). Per the germline V gene, CDR1 is MNHNY and CDR2 is SVGAGI (reference sequence). V lost 1 base, J lost 8 bases, and 11 bases lay in between. This CDR3 region has 13 residues.

This clone appeared once. The rearrangement links TRBV10-3 to TRBJ1-5; tentatively, D is TRBD1 (5 bases). With 8 bases removed from V and 6 bases from J, the gap between germline ends came to 14 bases. Germline V gives CDR1 ENHRY, CDR2 SYGVKD. The CDR3 covers 13 residues. The CDR3 DNA follows: TGTGCCATCGGGCCAGGGCGAGGTCAGCCCCAGCATTTT. Translating gives CAIGPGRGQPQHF.

The V and J genes are TRBV3-1 (or the pseudogene TRBV3-2) and TRBJ1-3; D remains ambiguous. The germline gives CDR1 LGHDT, CDR2 YNNKEL (reference sequence). Between the trimmed V and J ends, which lost 2 bases and 0 bases, there was a span of 5 bases. This CDR3 contains 14 residues. The CDR3 sequence is CASSQLSSGNTIYF. In DNA, the CDR3 is TGTGCCAGCAGCCAACTCTCCTCTGGAAACACCATATATTTT.

The chain carries TRBV10-1 and TRBJ2-1; 12 bases line up with TRBD2. CDR1 is WNHNN, CDR2 SYGVQD, per germline (reference sequence). The CDR3 is made up of 19 amino acids. The ends lost 0 bases at V and 0 bases at J; junction bases unmatched: 6. The CDR3 is CASSESASGRASSYNEQFF. DNA of the CDR3: TGCGCCAGCAGTGAGTCGGCTAGCGGGAGGGCCAGCTCCTACAATGAGCAGTTCTTC.

V is TRBV28 and J is TRBJ2-3; weak D call: TRBD2 (5 bases). CDR1 MDHEN and CDR2 SYDVKM come from the germline V gene. This CDR3 has 15 amino acids. V was cut by 5 bases and J by 1 base, with 13 bases left in between. The CDR3 DNA is TGTGCCAGCAGTCCGGGATATAGCGGCACAGATACGCAGTATTTT. Its protein is CASSPGYSGTDTQYF. Full variable domain (rest looked up from reference TRBV28 and TRBJ2-3): DVKVTQSSRYLVKRTGEKVFLECVQDMDHENMFWYRQDPGLGLRLIYFSYDVKMKEKGDIPEGYSVSREKKERFSLILESASTNQTSMYLCASSPGYSGTDTQYFGPGTRLTVL.

This clone is a singleton in its sample. This chain connects TRBV5-1 to TRBJ2-3; D gene ambiguous. Looked up from germline, CDR1 is SGHRS and CDR2 is YFSETQ. The CDR3 is 14 amino acids. V gave up 0 bases and J gave up 3 bases, with 8 bases separating them. The CDR3 loop is CASSLAMATDTQYF. DNA of the CDR3: TGCGCCAGCAGCTTGGCCATGGCAACAGATACGCAGTATTTT.

The chain has TRBV7-9 and TRBJ1-3; D gene ambiguous. The CDR3 extends over 15 amino acids. Between the trimmed V and J ends, which lost 3 bases and 1 base, there was a span of 10 bases. CDR1 SEHNR and CDR2 FQNEAQ come from the germline V gene (reference sequence). The CDR3 reads CASSFILGSGNTIYF. CDR3 DNA: TGTGCCAGCAGCTTTATACTCGGGTCTGGAAACACCATATATTTT.

This chain connects TRBV24-1 to TRBJ2-1; tentatively, D is TRBD2 (5 bases). From germline, CDR1 is KGHDR and CDR2 SFDVKD. The germline V and J ends were trimmed by 3 bases and 6 bases, with 14 bases remaining between them. This CDR3 is built from 15 residues. The CDR3 here is CATSDTRVRGNEQFF. The DNA for the CDR3 is TGTGCCACCAGTGATACAAGGGTTCGGGGCAATGAGCAGTTCTTC.

The V call is TRBV7-3, the J call TRBJ2-1; 8 nucleotides agree with TRBD1. V lost 3 bases to trimming and J lost 2 bases; unmatched junction nucleotides: 3. Germline V CDR1 and CDR2: SGHTA, FQGTGA. The CDR3 has 15 residues. The CDR3 loop reads CASSFDRGTYNEQFF. DNA for the CDR3: TGTGCCAGCAGCTTCGACAGGGGCACCTACAATGAGCAGTTCTTC. Supplemented by reference TRBV7-3 and TRBJ2-1, the full variable domain reads GAGVSQTPSNKVTEKGKYVELRCDPISGHTALYWYRQSLGQGPEFLIYFQGTGAADDSGLPNDRFFAVRPEGSVSTLKIQRTERGDSAVYLCASSFDRGTYNEQFFGPGTRLTVL.